The rows below give T cell receptor beta chains drawn from one sample of a study of blood T cell repertoires in COVID-19. Generated by immunoSEQ multiplex PCR, the TCRdb table keeps only in-frame clones and is missing some. The profile covers about 70,000 clones, with 70% to 90% appearing a single time and less than 15% taken by the ten largest. Sequencing was performed on peripheral blood. The receptors were sampled from a human donor in a cohort sampled during active COVID-19. Each CDR3 is given with its conserved first and last residue.

V gene: TRBV5-1
J gene: TRBJ2-2
CDR3 protein: CASSLTQGGGELFF

V gene: TRBV6-6
J gene: TRBJ2-2
CDR3 protein: CASSLAGGNTGELFF

V gene: TRBV9
J gene: TRBJ1-6
CDR3 protein: CASSPRDRAHSPLHF

V gene: TRBV11-3
J gene: TRBJ1-1
CDR3 protein: CASSLGVNTEAFF

V gene: TRBV9
J gene: TRBJ1-5
CDR3 protein: CASSVWGQGNQPQHF

V gene: TRBV2
J gene: TRBJ1-1
CDR3 protein: CASKEGEVNTEAFF

V gene: TRBV11-3
J gene: TRBJ2-1
CDR3 protein: CASSLILEDEQFF

V gene: TRBV28
J gene: TRBJ1-6
CDR3 protein: CASSLLGLLSPNSPLHF

V gene: TRBV3-1/TRBV3-2
J gene: TRBJ1-3
CDR3 protein: CASSQILGQGALSGNTIYF

V gene: TRBV11-3
J gene: TRBJ2-3
CDR3 protein: CASSRGGSTDTQYF

V gene: TRBV19
J gene: TRBJ2-7
CDR3 protein: CATKPTSGGLYEQYF

V gene: TRBV6-2/TRBV6-3
J gene: TRBJ2-4
CDR3 protein: CASSYGSSGGSRAKNIQYF

V gene: TRBV5-1
J gene: TRBJ2-1
CDR3 protein: CASSLSGGSHNEQFF

V gene: TRBV19
J gene: TRBJ1-5
CDR3 protein: CASSIAQLREDQPQHF

V gene: TRBV15
J gene: TRBJ2-5
CDR3 protein: CATSRDGRGKYQETQYF

V gene: TRBV30
J gene: TRBJ2-3
CDR3 protein: CAWSGVTDTQYF

V gene: TRBV6-2/TRBV6-3
J gene: TRBJ1-6
CDR3 protein: CASSYTPGQTESSYNSPLHF

V gene: TRBV9
J gene: TRBJ2-7
CDR3 protein: CASSVASGGYEQYF

V gene: TRBV5-1
J gene: TRBJ2-5
CDR3 protein: CASSLSGGETQYF

V gene: TRBV2
J gene: TRBJ2-4
CDR3 protein: CASQKTSKNIQYF

V gene: TRBV7-6
J gene: TRBJ2-6
CDR3 protein: CASSLSPSGANVLTF

V gene: TRBV6-6
J gene: TRBJ1-1
CDR3 protein: CASSYQGEAFF

V gene: TRBV28
J gene: TRBJ1-1
CDR3 protein: CASSSQGGNRGRTEAFF

V gene: TRBV5-1
J gene: TRBJ2-1
CDR3 protein: CASSPTSGGAFEQFF

V gene: TRBV6-5
J gene: TRBJ2-7
CDR3 protein: CASRTVNSYEQYF

V gene: TRBV24-1
J gene: TRBJ2-1
CDR3 protein: CATTDRGGNNEQFF

V gene: TRBV7-2
J gene: TRBJ1-4
CDR3 protein: CASSLNRNEKLFF

V gene: TRBV12-3/TRBV12-4
J gene: TRBJ2-3
CDR3 protein: CASSSGGLYTQYF

V gene: TRBV3-1/TRBV3-2
J gene: TRBJ1-1
CDR3 protein: CASSQGRLTPEAFF

V gene: TRBV2
J gene: TRBJ2-5
CDR3 protein: CASRRGTSGQETQYF

V gene: TRBV5-4
J gene: TRBJ2-7
CDR3 protein: CASSFRGGLSYEQYF

V gene: TRBV3-1/TRBV3-2
J gene: TRBJ2-6
CDR3 protein: CASSQTRGTGRSGANVLTF

V gene: TRBV27
J gene: TRBJ1-6
CDR3 protein: CASSLSGTVASPLHF

V gene: TRBV2
J gene: TRBJ2-7
CDR3 protein: CASTGGSYEQYF

V gene: TRBV18
J gene: TRBJ2-2
CDR3 protein: CASSPLRGDTGELFF

V gene: TRBV3-1/TRBV3-2
J gene: TRBJ2-2
CDR3 protein: CASSQGGRGQLAGELFF

V gene: TRBV5-4
J gene: TRBJ2-2
CDR3 protein: CASSRTSGTGELFF

V gene: TRBV4-1
J gene: TRBJ1-1
CDR3 protein: CASSQGTVWGRGNTEAFF

V gene: TRBV7-2
J gene: TRBJ1-3
CDR3 protein: CASSLYGSGNTIYF

V gene: TRBV14
J gene: TRBJ2-7
CDR3 protein: CASSQDRGGTYEQYF

V gene: TRBV2
J gene: TRBJ2-1
CDR3 protein: CASSEATGGLNNEQFF

V gene: TRBV2
J gene: TRBJ2-3
CDR3 protein: CASSEAGGLLTDTQYF

V gene: TRBV5-4
J gene: TRBJ2-5
CDR3 protein: CASSLRLAGSQETQYF

V gene: TRBV5-5
J gene: TRBJ2-1
CDR3 protein: CASSLGANRGNEQFF

V gene: TRBV6-2/TRBV6-3
J gene: TRBJ2-5
CDR3 protein: CASSPGTGSGQETQYF

V gene: TRBV7-9
J gene: TRBJ1-2
CDR3 protein: CASSPSRGSYGYTF

V gene: TRBV11-2
J gene: TRBJ2-1
CDR3 protein: CASSLGRDYYNEQFF

V gene: TRBV20-1
J gene: TRBJ2-2
CDR3 protein: CSAPRVGELFF

V gene: TRBV18
J gene: TRBJ1-4
CDR3 protein: CASSRMDSLLNEKLFF

V gene: TRBV4-1
J gene: TRBJ2-2
CDR3 protein: CASSQGLLGQGGFGTGELFF

V gene: TRBV6-5
J gene: TRBJ2-7
CDR3 protein: CASSSGGAVYEQYF

V gene: TRBV24-1
J gene: TRBJ2-3
CDR3 protein: CATASPGRGGDTQYF